This TCR beta chain emerged from a study of blood T cell repertoires in COVID-19. Background on the study: The United States, Italy and Spain were the sources of the acute and convalescent COVID-19 samples.

The authors' processing: Amplified reference gene primers provided the basis for estimating nucleated cell counts. The method was immunoSEQ multiplex PCR; TCRdb's version includes in-frame clones alone and lacks a portion of them. V and J calls and clone size are as listed in that table; D and trimming were resolved from the DNA. The repertoire holds over 200,000 clones, with roughly four fifths as singletons. Sequencing used PBMCs or T cells enriched from blood (not recorded which). This TCR was recovered from a man between 40 and 49 years old who had recovered from COVID-19.

CDR3 amino acids: CASSPGGYYGYTF. In nucleotides, the CDR3 is TGTGCCAGCAGTCCCGGAGGTTACTATGGCTACACCTTC. The V and J genes are TRBV5-6 and TRBJ1-2; D gene unclear. The CDR3 consists of 13 residues. Trimming shortened V by 5 bases and J by 3 bases, and 11 bases separated the two germline ends. Germline CDR1 is SGHDT and CDR2 is YYEEEE.